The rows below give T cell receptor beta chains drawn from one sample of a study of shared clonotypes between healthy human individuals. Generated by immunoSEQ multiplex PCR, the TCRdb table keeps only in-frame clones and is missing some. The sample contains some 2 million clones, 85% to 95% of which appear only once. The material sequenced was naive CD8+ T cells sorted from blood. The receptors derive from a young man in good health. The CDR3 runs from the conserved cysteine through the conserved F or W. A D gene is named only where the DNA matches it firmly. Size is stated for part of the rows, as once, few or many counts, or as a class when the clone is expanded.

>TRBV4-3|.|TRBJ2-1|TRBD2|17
CASSQEMGLAGYNEQFF
TGCGCCAGCAGCCAAGAGATGGGGCTAGCGGGTTACAATGAGCAGTTCTTC
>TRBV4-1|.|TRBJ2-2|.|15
CASSQGDGNTGELFF
TGCGCCAGCAGCCAAGGGGACGGGAACACCGGGGAGCTGTTTTTT
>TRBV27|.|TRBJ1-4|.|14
CASSFMEGREKLFF
TGTGCCAGCAGTTTCATGGAGGGTCGTGAAAAACTGTTTTTT
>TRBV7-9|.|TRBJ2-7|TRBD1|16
CASSGWGQGLSYEQYF
TGTGCCAGCAGCGGATGGGGACAGGGTCTCTCCTACGAGCAGTACTTC
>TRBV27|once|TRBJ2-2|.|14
CASSLYRVGGELFF
TGTGCCAGCAGTTTATACAGGGTTGGCGGGGAGCTGTTTTTT
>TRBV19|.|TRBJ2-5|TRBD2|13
CASSRWEGETQYF
TGTGCCAGTAGTCGTTGGGAGGGGGAGACCCAGTACTTC
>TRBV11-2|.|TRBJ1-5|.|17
CASAETGAGHSNQPQHF
TGTGCCAGCGCCGAGACTGGGGCAGGGCATAGCAATCAGCCCCAGCATTTT
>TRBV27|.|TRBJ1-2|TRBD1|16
CASSLEPAGGYYGYTF
TGTGCCAGCAGTTTAGAACCCGCAGGGGGCTACTATGGCTACACCTTC
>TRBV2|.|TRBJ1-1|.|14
CASRGLGASTEAFF
TGTGCCAGCAGAGGACTGGGGGCGAGCACTGAAGCTTTCTTT
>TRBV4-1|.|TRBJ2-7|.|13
CASSQLKSYEQYF
TGCGCCAGCAGCCAATTAAAGTCCTACGAGCAGTACTTC
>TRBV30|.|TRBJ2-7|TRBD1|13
CAWRGTGTYEQYF
TGTGCCTGGAGAGGGACAGGCACCTACGAGCAGTACTTC
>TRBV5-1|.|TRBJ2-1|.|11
CASSGGNEQFF
TGCGCCAGCTCGGGCGGCAATGAGCAGTTCTTC
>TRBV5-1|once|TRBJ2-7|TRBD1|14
CASSDRGLSYEQYF
TGCGCCAGCAGCGACAGGGGGCTGAGCTACGAGCAGTACTTC
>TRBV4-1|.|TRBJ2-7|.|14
CASSQVEGSYEQYF
TGCGCCAGCAGCCAGGTCGAGGGGAGCTACGAGCAGTACTTC
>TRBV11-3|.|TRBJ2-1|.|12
CASSHGGNEQFF
TGTGCCAGCAGCCACGGAGGTAATGAGCAGTTCTTC
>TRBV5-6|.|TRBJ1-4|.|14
CASTKPPTNEKLFF
TGTGCCAGCACCAAGCCACCAACTAATGAAAAACTGTTTTTT
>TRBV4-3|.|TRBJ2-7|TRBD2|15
CASSLLTGGGYEQYF
TGCGCCAGCAGCCTTTTGACGGGGGGAGGTTACGAGCAGTACTTC
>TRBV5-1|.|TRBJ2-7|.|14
CASSLSPSGYEQYF
TGCGCCAGCAGTCTTTCCCCGAGCGGGTACGAGCAGTACTTC
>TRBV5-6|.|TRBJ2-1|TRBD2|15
CASSLAGGTYNEQFF
TGTGCCAGCAGCCTAGCGGGAGGGACCTACAATGAGCAGTTCTTC
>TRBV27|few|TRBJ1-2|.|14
CASSLNGVDYGYTF
TGTGCCAGCAGTTTAAATGGTGTGGACTATGGCTACACCTTC
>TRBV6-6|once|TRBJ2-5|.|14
CASSYRELSETQYF
TGTGCCAGCAGTTACAGGGAGCTGTCGGAGACCCAGTACTTC
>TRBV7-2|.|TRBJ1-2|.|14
CASSPDGEAYGYTF
TGTGCCAGCAGCCCAGACGGAGAGGCCTATGGCTACACCTTC
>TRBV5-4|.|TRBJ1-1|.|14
CASSLDEVEAEAFF
TGTGCCAGCAGCTTGGATGAGGTAGAGGCTGAAGCTTTCTTT
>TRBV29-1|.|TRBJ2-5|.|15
CSATDAGNFKETQYF
TGCAGCGCCACGGATGCAGGGAACTTTAAGGAGACCCAGTACTTC
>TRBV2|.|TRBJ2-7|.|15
CASSDRTTEGYEQYF
TGTGCCAGCAGTGATCGGACTACCGAAGGTTACGAGCAGTACTTC
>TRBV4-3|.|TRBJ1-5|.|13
CASSQDYNQPQHF
TGCGCCAGCAGCCAAGATTATAATCAGCCCCAGCATTTT
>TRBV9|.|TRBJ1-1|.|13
CASSVGHNPEAFF
TGTGCCAGCAGCGTAGGACACAACCCCGAAGCTTTCTTT
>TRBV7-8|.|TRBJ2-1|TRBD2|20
CASSLALIGASGRDRNEQFF
TGTGCCAGCAGCTTAGCACTAATCGGGGCTAGCGGGAGAGATAGGAATGAGCAGTTCTTC
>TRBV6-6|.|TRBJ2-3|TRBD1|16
CASSYEQGLPTDTQYF
TGTGCCAGCAGCTATGAACAGGGGTTGCCCACAGATACGCAGTATTTT
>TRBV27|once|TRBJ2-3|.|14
CASTFSGATDTQYF
TGTGCCAGCACCTTTAGCGGAGCGACAGATACGCAGTATTTT
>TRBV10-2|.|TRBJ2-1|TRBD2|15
CASSEDGLAVNEQFF
TGCGCCAGCAGTGAGGACGGACTAGCGGTAAATGAGCAGTTCTTC
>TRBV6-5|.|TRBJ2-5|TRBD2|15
CASSLTSGIGETQYF
TGTGCCAGCAGTCTGACTAGCGGGATAGGAGAGACCCAGTACTTC
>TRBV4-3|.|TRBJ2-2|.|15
CASSQDYIGAGELFF
TGCGCCAGCAGCCAAGATTACATAGGGGCCGGGGAGCTGTTTTTT
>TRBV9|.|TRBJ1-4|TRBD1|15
CASSVEGASNEKLFF
TGTGCCAGCAGCGTAGAGGGGGCCTCTAATGAAAAACTGTTTTTT
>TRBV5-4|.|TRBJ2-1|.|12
CASSTIDNEQFF
TGTGCCAGCAGCACCATAGACAATGAGCAGTTCTTC
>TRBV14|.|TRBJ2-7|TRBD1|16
CASSQDGTGPRYEQYF
TGTGCCAGCAGCCAAGACGGGACAGGTCCTCGCTACGAGCAGTACTTC
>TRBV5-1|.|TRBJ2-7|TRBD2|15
CASSLGLADSYEQYF
TGCGCCAGCAGCTTGGGACTAGCCGACTCCTACGAGCAGTACTTC
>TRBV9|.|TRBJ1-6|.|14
CASSADSYNSPLHF
TGTGCCAGCAGCGCGGACAGCTATAATTCACCCCTCCACTTT
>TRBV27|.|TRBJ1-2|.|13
CASSLIGGEGYTF
TGTGCCAGCAGTTTAATCGGGGGCGAGGGCTACACCTTC
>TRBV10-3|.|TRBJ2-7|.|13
CAIKEEGSYEQYF
TGTGCCATCAAAGAAGAGGGGTCCTACGAGCAGTACTTC
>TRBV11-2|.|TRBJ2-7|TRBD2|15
CASSFRLAGTYEQYF
TGTGCCAGCAGCTTTCGGCTAGCGGGAACCTACGAGCAGTACTTC
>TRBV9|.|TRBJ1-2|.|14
CASSVDRSNYGYTF
TGTGCCAGCAGCGTGGACAGAAGTAACTATGGCTACACCTTC
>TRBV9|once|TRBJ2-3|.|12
CATRKATDTQYF
TGTGCCACCCGGAAGGCCACAGATACGCAGTATTTT
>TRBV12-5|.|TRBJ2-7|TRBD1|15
CASGLGTGGSYEQYF
TGTGCTAGTGGTTTGGGGACAGGCGGTAGCTACGAGCAGTACTTC
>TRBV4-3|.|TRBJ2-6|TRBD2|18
CASSQETSGYSGANVLTF
TGCGCCAGCAGCCAAGAGACTAGCGGGTACTCTGGGGCCAACGTCCTGACTTTC
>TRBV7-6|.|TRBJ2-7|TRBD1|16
CASSPEPGQGIYEQYF
TGTGCCAGCAGCCCCGAACCGGGACAGGGGATCTACGAGCAGTACTTC
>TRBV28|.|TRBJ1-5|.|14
CASSGATSNQPQHF
TGTGCCAGCAGTGGGGCCACCAGCAATCAGCCCCAGCATTTT